Below, 13 T cell receptor beta chains from the same sample are listed, as sequenced in a study of T-cell memory formation after mild COVID-19. TCRdb called the 5' RACE reads again in MiXCR, with one record for every CDR3 protein. This sample has about 610,000 distinct CDR3 sequences, with roughly 17% found just once. The specimen was PBMCs or a T cell subset sorted from them (not recorded which). These receptors were taken from an adult woman who had mild COVID-19 (a few samples of this study predate the infection). Cell type and time point are not known.

This clonotype was recorded a few times. The V gene is TRBV9, the J gene TRBJ2-7, with D unclear. CDR3 length: 12 residues. Trimming took off 0 bases at V and 8 bases at J, with 9 bases between the two ends. Germline loops: CDR1 SGDLS, CDR2 YYNGEE. CDR3 protein: CASSVEPHKQYF. The CDR3 DNA is TGTGCCAGCAGCGTAGAACCCCACAAGCAGTACTTC. Full variable domain (outside the CDR3, taken from reference TRBV9 and TRBJ2-7): DSGVTQTPKHLITATGQRVTLRCSPRSGDLSVYWYQQSLDQGLQFLIQYYNGEERAKGNILERFSAQQFPDLHSELNLSSLELGDSALYFCASSVEPHKQYFGPGTRLTVT.

Many counts were recorded for this clonotype. V usage is TRBV7-9 and J usage is TRBJ1-2; weak D call: TRBD1 (6 bases). The CDR3 has 13 residues. Trimming took off 5 bases at V and 8 bases at J, with 15 bases between the two ends. Germline CDR1 reads SEHNR; CDR2 reads FQNEAQ (reference sequence). The CDR3 sequence is CASSPTGVYGYTF. The CDR3 nucleotides read TGTGCCAGCAGCCCGACAGGAGTTTACGGCTACACCTTC.

This clonotype was observed a handful of times. This may come from a read error, since a much larger clone is one base off. The J gene is TRBJ1-5, the V gene TRBV7-9; D is unresolved. The V end was cut by 2 bases, the J end by 2 bases, with 4 bases between. CDR1 is SEHNR and CDR2 is FQNEAQ in the germline V gene (reference sequence). The CDR3 is made up of 13 amino acids. The chain's CDR3 is CASSLWGNQPQHF. DNA of the CDR3: TGTGCCAGCAGCTTATGGGGCAATCAGCCCCAGCATTTT. The full variable domain, its missing parts supplied by reference TRBV7-9 and TRBJ1-5, is DTGVSQNPRHKITKRGQNVTFRCDPISEHNRLYWYRQTLGQGPEFLTYFQNEAQLEKSRLLSDRFSAERPKGSFSTLEIQRTEQGDSAMYLCASSLWGNQPQHFGDGTRLSIL.

The rearrangement joins TRBV27 to TRBJ1-2; 7 bases are shared with TRBD1. Germline CDR1 reads MNHEY; CDR2 reads SMNVEV (reference sequence). This CDR3 has 13 amino acids. V dropped 6 bases and J dropped 5; count of bases not matched to a gene: 6. CDR3 DNA sequence: TGTGCCAGCAGAATGGGACAGCCATATGGCTACACCTTC. As protein: CASRMGQPYGYTF.

This rearrangement joins TRBV29-1 to TRBJ2-1; D unresolved. V was trimmed by 6 bases and J by 4 bases, leaving 7 bases between them. This CDR3 has 11 amino acids. CDR1 SQVTM and CDR2 ANQGSEA come from the germline V gene. The CDR3 DNA follows: TGCAGCGTCCTGGTATACAATGAGCAGTTCTTC. Its protein product is CSVLVYNEQFF.

This clonotype appeared a few times. The genes are TRBV2 and TRBJ1-1; 7 bases match TRBD1. The CDR3 sequence is 15 residues long. Germline V lookup: CDR1 SNHLY, CDR2 FYNNEI. Trimming at V came to 4 bases and at J to 0 bases, leaving 5 bases not matched to a gene. This chain's CDR3 is CASSARQGMNTEAFF. CDR3 nucleotides: TGTGCCAGCAGTGCAAGACAGGGAATGAACACTGAAGCTTTCTTT. The whole variable domain, filled in from reference TRBV2 and TRBJ1-1, reads EPEVTQTPSHQVTQMGQEVILRCVPISNHLYFYWYRQILGQKVEFLVSFYNNEISEKSEIFDDQFSVERPDGSNFTLKIRSTKLEDSAMYFCASSARQGMNTEAFFGQGTRLTVV.

This clonotype turned up a few times. The V call is TRBV5-1, the J call TRBJ2-1; D remains unclear. Germline assignment: CDR1 SGHRS and CDR2 YFSETQ. V gave up 4 bases and J gave up 5 bases, with 7 bases separating them. This CDR3 has 12 residues. The CDR3 spells CASSRLDNEQFF. The CDR3 coding sequence is TGCGCCAGCAGCCGTTTGGACAATGAGCAGTTCTTC.

This clonotype was counted between two and nine times. The chain links TRBV6-4 to TRBJ1-4; maybe TRBD1 (5 bases). Trimming pared 3 bases from V and 8 bases from J, leaving 13 bases between. Per germline, CDR1 MRHNA and CDR2 SNTAGT. There are 14 residues in the CDR3. The CDR3 spells CASSEVAGREKLFF. In DNA form, the CDR3 reads TGTGCCAGCAGTGAAGTCGCGGGGCGGGAAAAACTGTTTTTT.

The chain combines TRBV5-6 with TRBJ2-1; 7 positions match TRBD2. The J segment lost 7 bases and the V segment lost 5 bases, leaving 6 bases of the junction unmatched. CDR1 is SGHDT, CDR2 YYEEEE, per germline. This CDR3 region has 13 residues. This CDR3 reads CASSLEGGNEQFF. The CDR3 DNA reads TGTGCCAGCAGTTTAGAGGGAGGGAATGAGCAGTTCTTC.

This clonotype appeared a few times. The V gene is TRBV9, the J gene TRBJ1-6; D not certain. The CDR3 is 17 residues long. Germline V lookup: CDR1 SGDLS, CDR2 YYNGEE. Between the trimmed V and J ends, which lost 4 bases and 1 base, there was a span of 15 bases. Written as DNA, the CDR3 is TGTGCCAGCAGCACAAATGGGTACCTTTCCTATAATTCACCCCTCCACTTT. It yields the protein CASSTNGYLSYNSPLHF.

The rearrangement links TRBV15 to TRBJ1-1; no firm D call. Trimming took 8 bases from V and 4 from J, leaving 23 bases between them. Per germline, CDR1 LNHNV and CDR2 YYDKDF (reference sequence). CDR3 length equals 16 residues. CDR3: CATWGRSAGRGTEAFF. The CDR3 bases are TGTGCCACCTGGGGAAGGTCGGCGGGCCGGGGCACTGAAGCTTTCTTT.

V usage is TRBV29-1 and J usage is TRBJ2-2; TRBD2 aligns across 11 bases. This CDR3 is built from 15 residues. Germline V gene sequence: CDR1 SQVTM, CDR2 ANQGSEA. V dropped 2 bases and J dropped 6; count of bases not matched to a gene: 5. The CDR3 sequence: CSVEPLAGVPGELFF. CDR3 nucleotide sequence: TGCAGCGTTGAACCACTAGCGGGGGTACCCGGGGAGCTGTTTTTT.

This clonotype was counted at least ten times. This rearrangement joins TRBV5-6 to TRBJ2-5; D gene unclear. The J call may be faulty, since TRBJ2-3 better matches the DNA end. CDR1 and CDR2 (germline): SGHDT, YYEEEE. This CDR3 is 11 amino acids long. The CDR3 nucleotides are TGTGCCAGCAGCTTGGGAGGTACGCAGTATTTT. Its translation is CASSLGGTQYF.